Sequencing of this T cell receptor beta chain was carried out in a study of blood T cells in healthy people across ages. Study outcomes and limitations: Donors of long life had a larger count of naive CD4+ cells and greater diversity than aged donors.

On this clonotype: What it binds is unknown.

The authors ran a second PCR of 7 to 11 cycles using a sample-barcoded 5' primer and a J-beta primer mix. Tagging of each cDNA molecule was performed by a template-switch adaptor with 12 random nucleotides. From the 5' RACE reads, TCRdb called clonotypes with MiXCR, one entry per CDR3 protein. The sample includes about 1.6 million distinct CDR3 sequences, about 35% of them seen just once. Staff drew 9 to 10 milliliters of peripheral blood from each donor. The CDR3 totals 15 residues. CDR1 MNHEY and CDR2 SMNVEV come from the germline V gene (reference sequence). Trimming stripped 8 bases from V and 3 bases from J, with 17 bases between.

The TCR was taken from a woman aged 25-40 years in good health. The sequenced material came from blood. The gene calls are TRBV27 and TRBJ2-1; possibly TRBD2 for D (6 bases). In nucleotides, the CDR3 is TGTGCCAGCGGCTGTTTGGTAGCGGTCTACAATGAGCAGTTCTTC. It codes for CASGCLVAVYNEQFF.